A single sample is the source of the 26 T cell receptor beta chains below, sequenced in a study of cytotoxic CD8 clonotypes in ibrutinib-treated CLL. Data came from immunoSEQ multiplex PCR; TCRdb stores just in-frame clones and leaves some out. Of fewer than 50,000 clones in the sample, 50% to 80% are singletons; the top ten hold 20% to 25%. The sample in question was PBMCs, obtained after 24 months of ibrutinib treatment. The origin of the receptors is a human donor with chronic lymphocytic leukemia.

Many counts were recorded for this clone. CDR3 DNA: TGTGCCAGCAGCAGTGGGGGGGCCAGGGAGCAGTACTTC. This encodes CASSSGGAREQYF. The chain joins TRBV11-2 to TRBJ2-7, with D perhaps matching TRBD2 (7 bases). The germline V gene has CDR1 SGHAT and CDR2 FQNNGV. V dropped 5 bases and J dropped 7 bases, with 15 bases sitting between them. The CDR3 contains 13 residues.

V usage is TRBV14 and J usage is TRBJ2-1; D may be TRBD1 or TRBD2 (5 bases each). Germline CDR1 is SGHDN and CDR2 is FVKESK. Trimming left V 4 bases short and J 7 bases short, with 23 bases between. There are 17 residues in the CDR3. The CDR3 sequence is CASSRISGPRDPNEQFF. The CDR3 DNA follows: TGTGCCAGCAGCCGCATCTCAGGGCCTAGGGACCCTAATGAGCAGTTCTTC. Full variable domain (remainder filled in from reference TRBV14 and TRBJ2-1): EAGVTQFPSHSVIEKGQTVTLRCDPISGHDNLYWYRRVMGKEIKFLLHFVKESKQDESGMPNNRFLAERTGGTYSTLKVQPAELEDSGVYFCASSRISGPRDPNEQFFGPGTRLTVL.

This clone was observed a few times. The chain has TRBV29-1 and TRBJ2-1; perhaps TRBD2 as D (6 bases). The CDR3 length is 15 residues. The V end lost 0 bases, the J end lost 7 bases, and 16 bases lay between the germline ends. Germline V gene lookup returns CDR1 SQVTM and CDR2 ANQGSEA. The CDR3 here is CSVEDHGGNRNEQFF. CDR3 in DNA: TGCAGCGTTGAAGATCATGGAGGGAATCGTAATGAGCAGTTCTTC.

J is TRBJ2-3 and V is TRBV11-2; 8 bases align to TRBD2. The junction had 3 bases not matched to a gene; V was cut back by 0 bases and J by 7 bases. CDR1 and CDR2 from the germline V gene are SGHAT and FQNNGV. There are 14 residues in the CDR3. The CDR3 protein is CASSLEASGHTQYF. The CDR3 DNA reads TGTGCCAGCAGCTTAGAGGCTAGCGGGCATACGCAGTATTTT.

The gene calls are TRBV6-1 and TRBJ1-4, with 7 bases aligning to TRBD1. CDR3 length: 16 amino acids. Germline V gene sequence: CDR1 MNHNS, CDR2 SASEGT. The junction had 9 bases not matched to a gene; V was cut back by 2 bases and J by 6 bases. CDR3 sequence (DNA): TGTGCCAGCAGTGAAAGACAGGGACCCCGTCATGAAAAACTGTTTTTT. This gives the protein CASSERQGPRHEKLFF.

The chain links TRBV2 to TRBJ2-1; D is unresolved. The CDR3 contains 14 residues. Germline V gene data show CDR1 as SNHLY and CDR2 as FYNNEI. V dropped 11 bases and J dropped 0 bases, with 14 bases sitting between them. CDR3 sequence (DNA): TGTGCCGGGTCTAATATTGGCTCCTACAATGAGCAGTTCTTC. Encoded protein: CAGSNIGSYNEQFF.

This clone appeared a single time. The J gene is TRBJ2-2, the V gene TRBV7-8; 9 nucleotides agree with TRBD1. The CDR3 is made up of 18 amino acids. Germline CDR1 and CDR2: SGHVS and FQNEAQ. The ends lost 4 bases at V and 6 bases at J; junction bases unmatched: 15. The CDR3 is CASSSNRGGTGLSGELFF. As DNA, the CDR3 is TGTGCCAGCAGCTCCAACCGGGGCGGGACAGGGCTCTCCGGGGAGCTGTTTTTT.

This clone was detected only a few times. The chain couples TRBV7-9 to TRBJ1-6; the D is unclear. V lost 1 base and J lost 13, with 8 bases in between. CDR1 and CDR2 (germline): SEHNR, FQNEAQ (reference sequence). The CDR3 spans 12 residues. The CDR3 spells CASSLGSAPLHF. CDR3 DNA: TGTGCCAGCAGCTTAGGGAGTGCTCCCCTCCACTTT.

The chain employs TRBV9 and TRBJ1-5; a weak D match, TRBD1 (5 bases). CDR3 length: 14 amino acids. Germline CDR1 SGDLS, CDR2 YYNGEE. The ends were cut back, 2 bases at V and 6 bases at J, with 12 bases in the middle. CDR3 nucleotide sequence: TGTGCCAGCAGCGTGGACATTTCGGGTCAGCCCCAGCATTTT. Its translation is CASSVDISGQPQHF. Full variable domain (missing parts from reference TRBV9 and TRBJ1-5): DSGVTQTPKHLITATGQRVTLRCSPRSGDLSVYWYQQSLDQGLQFLIQYYNGEERAKGNILERFSAQQFPDLHSELNLSSLELGDSALYFCASSVDISGQPQHFGDGTRLSIL.

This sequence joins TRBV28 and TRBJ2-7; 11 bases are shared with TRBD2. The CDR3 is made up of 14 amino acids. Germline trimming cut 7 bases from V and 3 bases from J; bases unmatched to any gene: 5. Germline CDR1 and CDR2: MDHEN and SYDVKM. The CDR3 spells CASNRLAGHYEQYF. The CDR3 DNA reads TGTGCCAGCAACCGACTAGCGGGACACTACGAGCAGTACTTC. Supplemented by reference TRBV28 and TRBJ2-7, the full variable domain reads DVKVTQSSRYLVKRTGEKVFLECVQDMDHENMFWYRQDPGLGLRLIYFSYDVKMKEKGDIPEGYSVSREKKERFSLILESASTNQTSMYLCASNRLAGHYEQYFGPGTRLTVT.

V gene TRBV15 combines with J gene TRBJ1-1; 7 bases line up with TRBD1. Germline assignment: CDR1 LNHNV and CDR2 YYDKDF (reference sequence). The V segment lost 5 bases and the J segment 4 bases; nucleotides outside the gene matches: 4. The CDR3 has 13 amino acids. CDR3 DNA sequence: TGTGCCACCAGCTCGACAGGGAGCACTGAAGCTTTCTTT. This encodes CATSSTGSTEAFF.

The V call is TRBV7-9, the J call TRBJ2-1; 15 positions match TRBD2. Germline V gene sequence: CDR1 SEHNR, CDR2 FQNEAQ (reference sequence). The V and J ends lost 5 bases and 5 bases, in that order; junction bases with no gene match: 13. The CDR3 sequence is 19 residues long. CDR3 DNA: TGTGCCAGCAGCCTCGGGACTAGCGGGGGGCACCCCCGTCACAATGAGCAGTTCTTC. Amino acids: CASSLGTSGGHPRHNEQFF.

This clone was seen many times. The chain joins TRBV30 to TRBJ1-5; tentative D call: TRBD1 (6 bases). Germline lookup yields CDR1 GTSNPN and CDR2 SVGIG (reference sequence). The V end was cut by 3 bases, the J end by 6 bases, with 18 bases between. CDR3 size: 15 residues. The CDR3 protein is CAWSRTGWASQPQHF. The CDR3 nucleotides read TGTGCCTGGAGCCGAACAGGGTGGGCTAGTCAGCCCCAGCATTTT.

DNA for the CDR3: TGTGCCAGCGAGTCTTTGGTTGAAAAACTGTTTTTT. Protein sequence: CASESLVEKLFF. The rearrangement joins TRBV21-1 to TRBJ1-4. TRBV21-1 is an annotated pseudogene. This CDR3 has 12 residues.

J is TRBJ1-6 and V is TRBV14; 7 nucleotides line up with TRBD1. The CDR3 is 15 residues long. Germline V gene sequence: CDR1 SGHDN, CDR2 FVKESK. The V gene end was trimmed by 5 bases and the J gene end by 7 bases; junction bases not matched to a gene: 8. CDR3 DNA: TGTGCCAGCAGCGCTACCCACAGGGGCAATTCACCCCTCCACTTT. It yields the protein CASSATHRGNSPLHF.

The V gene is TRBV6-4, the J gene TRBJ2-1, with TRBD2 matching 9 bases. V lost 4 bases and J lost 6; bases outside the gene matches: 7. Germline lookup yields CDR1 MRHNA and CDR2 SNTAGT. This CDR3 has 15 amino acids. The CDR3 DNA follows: TGTGCCAGCAGTGTGGGCGGGAGGGGATCCAATGAGCAGTTCTTC. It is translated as CASSVGGRGSNEQFF.

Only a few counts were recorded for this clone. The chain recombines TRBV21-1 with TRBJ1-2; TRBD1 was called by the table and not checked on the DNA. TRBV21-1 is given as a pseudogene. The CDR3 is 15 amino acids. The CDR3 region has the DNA TGTGCCAGCAATCTCCCGCGGGACAGGAGCTATGGCTACACCTTC. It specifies CASNLPRDRSYGYTF.

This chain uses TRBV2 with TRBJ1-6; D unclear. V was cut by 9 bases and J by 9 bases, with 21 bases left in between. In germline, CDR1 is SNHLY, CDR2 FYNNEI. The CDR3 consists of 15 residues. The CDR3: CARRRLSHGGSPLHF. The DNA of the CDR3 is TGTGCCAGACGAAGATTATCTCACGGTGGTTCACCCCTCCACTTT.

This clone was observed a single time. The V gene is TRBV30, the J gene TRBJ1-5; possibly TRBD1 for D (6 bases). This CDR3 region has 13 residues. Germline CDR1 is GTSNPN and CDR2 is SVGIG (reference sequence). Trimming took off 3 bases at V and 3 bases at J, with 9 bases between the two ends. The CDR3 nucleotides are TGTGCCTGGAGAGACAGGTTCAATCAGCCCCAGCATTTT. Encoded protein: CAWRDRFNQPQHF.

CDR3 DNA sequence: TGCAGCGTTGGGGCCGGGAGCACAGATACGCAGTATTTT. Translating gives CSVGAGSTDTQYF. The V call is TRBV29-1, the J call TRBJ2-3; D ambiguous. The CDR3 loop spans 13 amino acids. Trimming took 4 bases from V and 0 from J, leaving 8 bases between them. CDR1 and CDR2 (germline): SQVTM, ANQGSEA.

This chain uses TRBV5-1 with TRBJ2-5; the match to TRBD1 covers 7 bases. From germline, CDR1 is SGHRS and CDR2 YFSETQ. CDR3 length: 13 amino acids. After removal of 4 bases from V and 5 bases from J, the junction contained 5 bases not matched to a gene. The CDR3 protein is CASSEGQWETQYF. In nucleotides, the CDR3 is TGCGCCAGCAGCGAGGGACAGTGGGAGACCCAGTACTTC.

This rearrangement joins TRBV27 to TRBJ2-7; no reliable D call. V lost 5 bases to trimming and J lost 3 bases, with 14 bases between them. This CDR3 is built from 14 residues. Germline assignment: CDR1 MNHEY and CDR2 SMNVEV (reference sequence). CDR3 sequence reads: CASSNDTTLYEQYF. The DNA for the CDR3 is TGTGCCAGCAGTAATGACACCACCCTCTACGAGCAGTACTTC.

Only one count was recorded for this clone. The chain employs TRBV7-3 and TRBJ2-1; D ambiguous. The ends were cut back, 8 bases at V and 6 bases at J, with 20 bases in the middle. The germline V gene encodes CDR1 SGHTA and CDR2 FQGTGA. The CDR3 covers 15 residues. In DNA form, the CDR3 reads TGTGCCAGCCGTACTGACGGACCTTCGGGCAATGAGCAGTTCTTC. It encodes CASRTDGPSGNEQFF.

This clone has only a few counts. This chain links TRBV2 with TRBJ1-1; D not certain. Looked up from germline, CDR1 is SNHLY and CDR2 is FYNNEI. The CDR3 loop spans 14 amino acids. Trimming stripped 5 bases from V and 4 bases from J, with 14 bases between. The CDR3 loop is CASSFQTVPTEAFF. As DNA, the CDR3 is TGTGCCAGCAGTTTTCAGACCGTCCCCACTGAAGCTTTCTTT.

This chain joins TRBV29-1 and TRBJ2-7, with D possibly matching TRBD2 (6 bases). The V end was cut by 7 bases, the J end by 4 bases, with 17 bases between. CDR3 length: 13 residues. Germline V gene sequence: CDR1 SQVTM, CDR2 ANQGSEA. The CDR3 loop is CSAWDSYPYEQYF. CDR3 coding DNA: TGCAGCGCCTGGGACTCCTACCCTTACGAGCAGTACTTC.

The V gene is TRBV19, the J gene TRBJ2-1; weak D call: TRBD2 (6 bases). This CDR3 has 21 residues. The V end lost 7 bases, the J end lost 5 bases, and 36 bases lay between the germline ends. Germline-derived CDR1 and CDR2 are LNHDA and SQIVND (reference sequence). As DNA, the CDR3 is TGTGCCAGTAAGAAGGGACGAGGGAAGACGGGAATCACTAGCCCCCACAATGAGCAGTTCTTC. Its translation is CASKKGRGKTGITSPHNEQFF. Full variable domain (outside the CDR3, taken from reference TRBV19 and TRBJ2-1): DGGITQSPKYLFRKEGQNVTLSCEQNLNHDAMYWYRQDPGQGLRLIYYSQIVNDFQKGDIAEGYSVSREKKESFPLTVTSAQKNPTAFYLCASKKGRGKTGITSPHNEQFFGPGTRLTVL.